Reported below is one TCR beta chain. This clonotype was seen more than once but under ten times. The antigen this receptor binds is unknown. The sample holds no much larger clone one base away, and base qualities are not on file. The sample comes from a study of T cells in Graves' hyperthyroidism and ophthalmopathy (dated 2019 in TCRdb). Looking at the study overall: Peripheral blood samples were taken at the time of initial diagnosis, prior to any treatment. A discovery cohort of about 95 patients, roughly 40 with Graves' ophthalmopathy and approximately 57 with stable Graves' hyperthyroidism, was used to find distinguishing TCR V-J signatures. Prospective prediction of ophthalmopathy was tested in an independent validation cohort of fewer than 20 hyperthyroidism patients and 17 patients who later progressed to ophthalmopathy. For training and testing, the 95 to 100 patients in the discovery cohort were randomly divided in a 7:3 ratio. In addition, the study compared T-cell repertoires in thyroid tissue and in blood from five to seven Graves' hyperthyroidism patients. Once sampling was done, hyperthyroidism patients were given methimazole at a starting dose of 30 mg daily, whereas ophthalmopathy patients were given high-dose intravenous methylprednisolone. According to the paper, TCR Vbeta CDR3 sequencing was carried out on around 140 peripheral blood samples, which came from 40 to 45 ophthalmopathy, 75 to 80 hyperthyroidism and roughly 17 progressor patients.

The TCR beta CDR3 regions were amplified from RNA transcripts. A first-round RT-PCR of the TCR CDR3 used the HTBI primer set with the Qiagen OneStep RT-PCR kit. A second multiplex PCR round built the libraries, followed by size selection and purification. Libraries were sequenced paired-end with 100 bp reads on an Illumina HiSeq2000. The study's own analysis went as follows. SOAPnuke was used to process the raw data, throwing out any read that contained adapters or uncalled bases, had a mean Phred below 15, or lacked an exact constant-primer or identifier match. High-quality paired reads were merged with COPE v1.2.5, and unique nucleotide sequences were defined as clonotypes. Clonotypes were aligned to IMGT TRBV, TRBD and TRBJ reference segments using MiTCR v1.1. The analysis was restricted to V-J combinations with a frequency above 0.0001, which together covered over 99% of the repertoires. The TCS score was defined as F50 (clonal expansion) divided by E x V (chaos), with BLOSUM62-based TCRdist calculated between CDR3 peptides within each V-J. Welch's t-statistics and random forest reduced 500 to 650 V-J features to about 12, which were used in a naive Bayes classifier (R e1071). TCRdb passed the public sequencing reads through fastp at Q25 and MiXCR, retaining productive beta sequences. Entries are consolidated by CDR3 protein sequence, retaining the most common genes and DNA. In this record, the V and J calls reflect TCRdb's handling and not the investigators' own analysis. The sample table shows about 420,000 distinct CDR3 sequences, and roughly 13% are seen once. The ten largest account for more than 4.5% of the sample.

Reading the germline V gene gives CDR1 SGHTA and CDR2 FQGNSA. Measured from the cysteine to the phenylalanine, the CDR3 is 14 residues long. The DNA shown is the 42-base CDR3, in frame from base 1. V trim: 3 bases; J trim: 10 bases; unmatched bases: 8. Results the study describes overall, beyond this receptor: Sample size was not statistically predetermined, and blinding of investigators to group allocation was not performed. In validation, progression to ophthalmopathy was predicted by the model with approximately 67% sensitivity and about 72% specificity, a median of roughly 6.4 months before onset. Most expanded thyroid clonotypes (frequency above 0.001) were also detected in blood, a finding suggesting that blood repertoires may reflect thyroid immune responses. In cross-validation, a model built on a 13 V-J signature told ophthalmopathy apart from stable hyperthyroidism with under 90% sensitivity and 81% to 82% specificity, and in testing the same model reached 80%/75%.

Stable Graves' hyperthyroidism was defined as the absence of progression to ophthalmopathy over 18 months of follow-up. Hyperthyroidism patients were newly diagnosed, with disease duration under 2 months, and aged 18 to 65 years. Patients with uncontrolled infections, other autoimmune diseases, pregnancy or lactation were excluded. Diagnoses were established on the basis of clinical symptoms, serum thyroxine and TRAb, thyroid ultrasound, and orbital computed tomography. Ficoll-Paque density gradient centrifugation was used to isolate PBMCs from 10 ml of fresh peripheral blood. Trizol reagent was used to extract total RNA, and RNA quality was then checked on an Agilent 2100 Bioanalyzer.

Source material: blood. The chain is encoded by TRBV7-2 joined to TRBJ1-4; TRBD1 lines up with 7 middle nucleotides. This TCR was sampled from a woman younger than 30 with Graves' hyperthyroidism. The sequence in DNA is TGTGCCAGCAGCTTGGAGGGGGCAGGGGGAAAACTGTTTTTT. It translates to CASSLEGAGGKLFF.